Presented here are 12 T cell receptor beta chains from one specimen sequenced in a study of blood T cell repertoires in COVID-19. Sequenced by immunoSEQ multiplex PCR; TCRdb stores in-frame clones only, minus some. Here the sample spans roughly 200,000 clones, 70% to 90% being singletons. Sequencing used peripheral blood. These receptors originate from a woman in her late teens or twenties who had recovered from COVID-19.

V and J are TRBV5-6 and TRBJ2-7; D is perhaps TRBD1 (5 bases). The CDR3 covers 14 residues. The V end was cut by 2 bases, the J end by 4 bases, with 13 bases between. Germline assignment: CDR1 SGHDT and CDR2 YYEEEE. Here the CDR3 reads CASSLGDTGYEQYF. CDR3 DNA: TGTGCCAGCAGCTTAGGGGATACGGGTTACGAGCAGTACTTC.

The V and J genes are TRBV25-1 and TRBJ2-7, with D possibly matching TRBD1 (6 bases). Trimming took off 1 base at V and 7 bases at J, with 20 bases between the two ends. Germline V lookup: CDR1 MGHDK, CDR2 SYGVNS. CDR3 length: 16 residues. The DNA of the CDR3 is TGTGCCAGCAGTGAATCCCCCAGACAGGTACCGGGGGAGCAGTACTTC. Translated, it gives CASSESPRQVPGEQYF.

The chain combines TRBV27 with TRBJ1-2; no clear D. CDR3 length equals 16 residues. Germline values: CDR1 MNHEY, CDR2 SMNVEV (reference sequence). V lost 5 bases and J lost 2, with 18 bases in between. For the CDR3, the DNA is TGTGCCAGCAGTCCCCCCCGAGGGCGGATCAACTATGGCTACACCTTC. Protein: CASSPPRGRINYGYTF.

The chain joins TRBV5-1 to TRBJ2-1; D is unclear. The CDR3 runs to 15 residues. Per the germline V gene, CDR1 is SGHRS and CDR2 is YFSETQ. V was cut by 0 bases and J by 1 base, with 8 bases left in between. The CDR3 DNA reads as TGCGCCAGCAGCTTGGCTGCTAGATCCTACAATGAGCAGTTCTTC. Translated: CASSLAARSYNEQFF.

This clone was counted once. The chain recombines TRBV4-1 with TRBJ2-7, with 8 bases that match TRBD1. This CDR3 region has 15 residues. Unmatched junction bases numbered 11, after V lost 4 bases and J lost 6 bases. Germline lookup yields CDR1 MGHRA and CDR2 YSYEKL. DNA for the CDR3: TGCGCCAGCAGCCCTCAGACAGGGGAATCGGTCGAGCAGTACTTC. Translating gives CASSPQTGESVEQYF.

The chain links TRBV2 to TRBJ1-3; D is unclear. The CDR3 contains 15 residues. Per germline, CDR1 SNHLY and CDR2 FYNNEI. V lost 4 bases and J 0 bases, leaving 10 bases between the germline ends. The CDR3 sequence: CASSVYSGSGNTIYF. CDR3 nucleotide sequence: TGTGCCAGCAGTGTGTATTCGGGCTCTGGAAACACCATATATTTT.

This clone was observed a few times. The genes are TRBV2 and TRBJ2-3; TRBD2 matches 7 bases. The junction had 7 bases not matched to a gene; V was cut back by 7 bases and J by 0 bases. Looked up from germline, CDR1 is SNHLY and CDR2 is FYNNEI. The CDR3 runs to 15 residues. Here the CDR3 DNA reads TGTGCCAGCACGGACAATAGCGGGAGCACAGATACGCAGTATTTT. Its protein is CASTDNSGSTDTQYF.

The chain is built from TRBV6-6 and TRBJ2-1; 10 positions agree with TRBD2. This CDR3 has 16 residues. Germline assignment: CDR1 MNHNY and CDR2 SVGAGI (reference sequence). The ends lost 2 bases at V and 3 bases at J; junction bases unmatched: 4. The DNA for the CDR3 is TGTGCCAGCAGTTACGCCGGGACTAGCGACTACAATGAGCAGTTCTTC. Amino acids: CASSYAGTSDYNEQFF.

This clone was picked up one time. The J gene is TRBJ2-1, the V gene TRBV18, with TRBD2 identical over 7 bases. This CDR3 is 14 amino acids long. Trimming at V came to 1 base and at J to 8 bases, leaving 5 bases not matched to a gene. Germline loops: CDR1 KGHSH, CDR2 LQKENI. The CDR3 DNA reads as TGTGCCAGCTCACCACGGGGAGGGCCCGATGAGCAGTTCTTC. Translating it yields CASSPRGGPDEQFF.

This rearrangement joins TRBV7-9 to TRBJ1-5, with 10 bases that match TRBD1. In germline, CDR1 is SEHNR, CDR2 FQNEAQ (reference sequence). This CDR3 region has 15 residues. After removal of 4 bases from V and 5 bases from J, the junction contained 5 bases not matched to a gene. This CDR3 reads CASSSGTGAYQPQHF. The CDR3, as DNA: TGTGCCAGCAGCTCCGGGACAGGGGCTTATCAGCCCCAGCATTTT. Full variable domain (remainder filled in from reference TRBV7-9 and TRBJ1-5): DTGVSQNPRHKITKRGQNVTFRCDPISEHNRLYWYRQTLGQGPEFLTYFQNEAQLEKSRLLSDRFSAERPKGSFSTLEIQRTEQGDSAMYLCASSSGTGAYQPQHFGDGTRLSIL.

The chain joins TRBV7-6 to TRBJ2-3; 10 nucleotides line up with TRBD1. Germline-derived CDR1 and CDR2 are SGHVS and FNYEAQ. The junction had 7 bases not matched to a gene; V was cut back by 5 bases and J by 2 bases. This CDR3 is 16 amino acids long. In nucleotides, the CDR3 is TGTGCCAGCAGCGCCCGGACAGGGGGGAACACAGATACGCAGTATTTT. Translation gives CASSARTGGNTDTQYF.

The chain has TRBV4-3 and TRBJ2-1; 11 bases line up with TRBD2. Germline CDR1 is LGHNA and CDR2 is YSLEER. This CDR3 contains 18 residues. Losses at the gene ends were 4 bases for V and 8 bases for J; bases not matched to a gene: 16. CDR3 sequence: CASSLLATSGSWVDEQFF. CDR3 bases: TGCGCCAGCAGCCTCTTAGCAACTAGCGGGAGTTGGGTAGATGAGCAGTTCTTC.